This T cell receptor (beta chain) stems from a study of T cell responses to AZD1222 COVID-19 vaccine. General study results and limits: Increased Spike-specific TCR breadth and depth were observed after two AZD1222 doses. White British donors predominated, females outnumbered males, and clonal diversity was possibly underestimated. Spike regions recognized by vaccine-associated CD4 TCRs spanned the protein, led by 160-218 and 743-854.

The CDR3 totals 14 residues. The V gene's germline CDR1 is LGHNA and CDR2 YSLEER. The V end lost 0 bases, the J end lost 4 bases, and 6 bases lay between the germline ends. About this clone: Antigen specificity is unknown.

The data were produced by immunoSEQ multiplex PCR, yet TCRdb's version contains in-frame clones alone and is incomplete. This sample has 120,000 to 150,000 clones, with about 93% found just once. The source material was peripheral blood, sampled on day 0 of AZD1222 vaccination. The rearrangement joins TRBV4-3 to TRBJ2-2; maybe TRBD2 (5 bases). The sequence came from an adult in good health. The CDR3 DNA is TGCGCCAGCAGCCAAGATCGGGGCACCGGGGAGCTGTTTTTT. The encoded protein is CASSQDRGTGELFF.